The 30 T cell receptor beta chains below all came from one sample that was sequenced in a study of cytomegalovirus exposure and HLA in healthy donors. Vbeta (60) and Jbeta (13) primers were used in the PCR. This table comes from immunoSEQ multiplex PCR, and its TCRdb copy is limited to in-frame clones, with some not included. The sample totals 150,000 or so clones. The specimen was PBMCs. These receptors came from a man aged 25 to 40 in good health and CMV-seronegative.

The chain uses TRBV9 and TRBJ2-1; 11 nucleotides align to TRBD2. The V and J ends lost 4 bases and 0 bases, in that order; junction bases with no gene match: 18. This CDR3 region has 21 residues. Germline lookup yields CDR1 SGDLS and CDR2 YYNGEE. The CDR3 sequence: CASSLTTGTSGALSSYNEQFF. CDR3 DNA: TGTGCCAGCAGCTTAACAACCGGGACTAGCGGCGCCTTGAGCTCCTACAATGAGCAGTTCTTC.

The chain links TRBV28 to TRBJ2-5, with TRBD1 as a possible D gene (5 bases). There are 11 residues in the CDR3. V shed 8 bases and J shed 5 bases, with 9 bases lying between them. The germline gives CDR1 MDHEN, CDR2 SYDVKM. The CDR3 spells CASGSGETQYF. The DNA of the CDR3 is TGTGCCAGCGGATCAGGGGAGACCCAGTACTTC.

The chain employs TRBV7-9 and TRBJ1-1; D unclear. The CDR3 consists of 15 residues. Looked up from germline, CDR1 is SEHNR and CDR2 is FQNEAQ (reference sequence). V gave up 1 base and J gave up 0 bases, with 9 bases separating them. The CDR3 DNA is TGTGCCAGCAGCTTAGATGAGGTCTTGAACACTGAAGCTTTCTTT. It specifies CASSLDEVLNTEAFF.

CDR3: CASSPHLAGANEQYF. The DNA for the CDR3 is TGCGCCAGCAGTCCGCACCTAGCGGGAGCCAACGAGCAGTACTTC. The chain is built from TRBV10-1 and TRBJ2-7; 10 bases map to TRBD2. Losses at the gene ends were 5 bases for V and 5 bases for J; bases not matched to a gene: 9. CDR1 WNHNN and CDR2 SYGVQD come from the germline V gene (reference sequence). The CDR3 has 15 amino acids.

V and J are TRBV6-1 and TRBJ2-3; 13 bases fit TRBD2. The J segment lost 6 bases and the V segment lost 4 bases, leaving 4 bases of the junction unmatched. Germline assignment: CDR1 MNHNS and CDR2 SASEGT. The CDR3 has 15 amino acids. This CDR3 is CASSGLAGGSDTQYF. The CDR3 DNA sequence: TGTGCCAGCAGTGGACTAGCGGGAGGATCCGATACGCAGTATTTT.

The CDR3 DNA sequence: TGTGCCAGCAGCCTACTAGCGGGATCTGACAATGAGCAGTTCTTC. Translated: CASSLLAGSDNEQFF. The rearrangement links TRBV4-2 to TRBJ2-1, with 10 bases that match TRBD2. The CDR3 is 15 amino acids. Germline V gene data show CDR1 as LGHNA and CDR2 as YNFKEQ. Trimming took 4 bases from V and 5 from J; bases not matched to a gene: 5.

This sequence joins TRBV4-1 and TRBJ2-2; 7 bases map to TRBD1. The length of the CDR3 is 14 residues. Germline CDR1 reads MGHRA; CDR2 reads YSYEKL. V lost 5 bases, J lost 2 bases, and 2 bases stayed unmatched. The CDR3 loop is CASSGTENTGELFF. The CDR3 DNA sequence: TGCGCCAGCAGCGGGACAGAAAACACCGGGGAGCTGTTTTTT.

DNA of the CDR3: TGTGCCAGCGGGGGGACTGAGCAGTTCTTC. Its translation: CASGGTEQFF. The rearrangement joins TRBV2 to TRBJ2-1; tentative D call: TRBD2 (6 bases). CDR1 and CDR2 from the germline V gene are SNHLY and FYNNEI. The length of the CDR3 is 10 residues. The V end was cut by 8 bases, the J end by 9 bases, with 8 bases between.

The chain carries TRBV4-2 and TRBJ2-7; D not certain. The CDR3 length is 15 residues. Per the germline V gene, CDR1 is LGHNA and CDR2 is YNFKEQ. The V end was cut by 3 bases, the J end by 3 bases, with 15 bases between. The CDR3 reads CASSQEGSWIYEQYF. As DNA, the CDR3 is TGTGCCAGCAGCCAGGAAGGTAGCTGGATCTACGAGCAGTACTTC.

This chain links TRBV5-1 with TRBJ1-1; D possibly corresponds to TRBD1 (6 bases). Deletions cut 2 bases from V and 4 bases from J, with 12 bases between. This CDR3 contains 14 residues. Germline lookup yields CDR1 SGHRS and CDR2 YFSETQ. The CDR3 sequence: CASSFRGPGTEAFF. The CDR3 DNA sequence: TGCGCCAGCAGCTTCAGGGGACCGGGCACTGAAGCTTTCTTT.

CDR3 sequence (DNA): TGCGCCAGCAGCTTGGGGCAGACAAACACCGGGGAGCTGTTTTTT. It codes for CASSLGQTNTGELFF. The chain links TRBV5-1 to TRBJ2-2; D unresolved. The length of the CDR3 is 15 residues. Germline values: CDR1 SGHRS, CDR2 YFSETQ. Trimming took 0 bases from V and 2 from J, leaving 8 bases between them.

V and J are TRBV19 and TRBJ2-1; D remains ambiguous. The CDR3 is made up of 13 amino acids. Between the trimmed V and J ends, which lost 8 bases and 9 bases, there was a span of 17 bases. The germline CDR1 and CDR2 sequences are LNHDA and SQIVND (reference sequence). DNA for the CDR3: TGTGCCAGTCTACCCACGTCGGGTGGTGAGCAGTTCTTC. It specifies CASLPTSGGEQFF.

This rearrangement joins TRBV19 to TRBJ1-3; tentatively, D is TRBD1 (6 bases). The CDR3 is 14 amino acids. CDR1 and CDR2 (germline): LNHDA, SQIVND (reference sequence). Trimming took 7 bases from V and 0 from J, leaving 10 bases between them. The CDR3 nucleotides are TGTGCCAGTACCAGGGACAACTCTGGAAACACCATATATTTT. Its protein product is CASTRDNSGNTIYF.

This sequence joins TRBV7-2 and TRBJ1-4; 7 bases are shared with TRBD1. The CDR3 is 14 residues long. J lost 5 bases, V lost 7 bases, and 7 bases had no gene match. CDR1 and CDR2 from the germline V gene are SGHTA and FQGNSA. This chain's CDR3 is CASTLGQWNEKLFF. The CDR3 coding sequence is TGTGCCAGCACCCTGGGACAGTGGAATGAAAAACTGTTTTTT.

In DNA form, the CDR3 reads TGTGCCAGCAGCCCTTCCGACAGGGACACTGAAGCTTTCTTT. Residues: CASSPSDRDTEAFF. The gene calls are TRBV7-9 and TRBJ1-1, with 7 bases identical to TRBD1. Germline trimming cut 5 bases from V and 3 bases from J; bases unmatched to any gene: 6. The CDR3 is made up of 14 amino acids. The germline gives CDR1 SEHNR, CDR2 FQNEAQ (reference sequence).

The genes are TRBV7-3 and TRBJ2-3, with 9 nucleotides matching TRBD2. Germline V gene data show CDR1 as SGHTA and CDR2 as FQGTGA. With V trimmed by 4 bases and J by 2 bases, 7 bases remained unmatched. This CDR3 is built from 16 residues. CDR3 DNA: TGTGCCAGCAGCTCCCTCTCTAGCGGGAACACAGATACGCAGTATTTT. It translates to CASSSLSSGNTDTQYF.

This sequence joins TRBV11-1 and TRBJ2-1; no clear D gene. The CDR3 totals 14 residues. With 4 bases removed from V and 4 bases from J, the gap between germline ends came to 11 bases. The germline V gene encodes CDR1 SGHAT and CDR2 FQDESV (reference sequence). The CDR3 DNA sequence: TGTGCCAGCAGCTCCGGTGAGATGTACAATGAGCAGTTCTTC. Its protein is CASSSGEMYNEQFF.

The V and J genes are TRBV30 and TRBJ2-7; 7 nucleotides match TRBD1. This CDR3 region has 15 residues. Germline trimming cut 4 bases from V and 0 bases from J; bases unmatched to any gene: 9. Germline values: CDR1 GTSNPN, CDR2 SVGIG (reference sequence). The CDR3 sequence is CAWTRGTATSYEQYF. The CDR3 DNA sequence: TGTGCCTGGACACGAGGGACAGCGACCTCCTACGAGCAGTACTTC.

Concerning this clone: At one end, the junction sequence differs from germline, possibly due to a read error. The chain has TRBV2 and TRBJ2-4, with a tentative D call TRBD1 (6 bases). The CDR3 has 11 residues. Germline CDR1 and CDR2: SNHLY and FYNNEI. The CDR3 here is CASTPRTDGDF. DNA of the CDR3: TGTGCCAGCACCCCCAGGACAGACGGCGACTTC.

CDR3 coding DNA: TGCGCCAGCAGCCAAGCCGGTTGGAGTGGCGGGGGCAGGGTCCAGCATTTT. Translation gives CASSQAGWSGGGRVQHF. The chain uses TRBV4-1 and TRBJ1-5; perhaps TRBD1 as D (6 bases). From germline, CDR1 is MGHRA and CDR2 YSYEKL. With 1 base removed from V and 12 bases from J, the gap between germline ends came to 25 bases. This CDR3 is built from 17 residues.

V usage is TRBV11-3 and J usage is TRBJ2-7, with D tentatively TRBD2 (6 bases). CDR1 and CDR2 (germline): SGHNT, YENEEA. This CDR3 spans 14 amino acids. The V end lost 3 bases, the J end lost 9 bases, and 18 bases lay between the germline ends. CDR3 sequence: CASSFGTEGRGQYF. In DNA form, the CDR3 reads TGTGCCAGCAGCTTTGGGACGGAGGGACGCGGGCAGTACTTC.

CDR3 protein: CASSQEPGQGSSDTEAFF. In nucleotides, the CDR3 is TGCGCCAGCAGCCAAGAACCAGGACAGGGATCATCTGACACTGAAGCTTTCTTT. The chain couples TRBV4-3 to TRBJ1-1, with 8 bases matching TRBD1. V lost 0 bases and J lost 3; bases outside the gene matches: 12. This CDR3 is built from 18 residues. CDR1 LGHNA and CDR2 YSLEER come from the germline V gene.

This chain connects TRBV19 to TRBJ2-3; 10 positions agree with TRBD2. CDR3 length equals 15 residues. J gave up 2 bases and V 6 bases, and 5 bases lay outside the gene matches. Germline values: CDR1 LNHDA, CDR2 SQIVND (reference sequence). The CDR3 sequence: CASRQGLADTDTQYF. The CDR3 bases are TGTGCCAGTAGGCAAGGACTAGCGGACACAGATACGCAGTATTTT.

CDR3 in amino acids: CASNSGGRGTDTQYF. In DNA form, the CDR3 reads TGTGCCAGCAACTCCGGCGGGAGAGGGACAGATACGCAGTATTTT. The J gene is TRBJ2-3, the V gene TRBV5-4; 7 bases agree with TRBD2. Unmatched junction bases numbered 10, after V lost 6 bases and J lost 3 bases. Germline assignment: CDR1 SGHNT and CDR2 YYREEE (reference sequence). CDR3 size: 15 residues.

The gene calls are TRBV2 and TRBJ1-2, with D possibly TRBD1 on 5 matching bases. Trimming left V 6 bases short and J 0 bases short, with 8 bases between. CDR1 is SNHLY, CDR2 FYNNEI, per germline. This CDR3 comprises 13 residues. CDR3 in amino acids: CASSPTANYGYTF. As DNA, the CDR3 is TGTGCCAGCAGCCCGACAGCTAACTATGGCTACACCTTC.

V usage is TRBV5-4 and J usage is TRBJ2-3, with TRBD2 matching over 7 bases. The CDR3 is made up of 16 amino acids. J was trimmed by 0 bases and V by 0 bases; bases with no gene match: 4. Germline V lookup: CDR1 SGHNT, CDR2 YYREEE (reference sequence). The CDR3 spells CASSLAPSGSTDTQYF. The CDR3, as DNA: TGTGCCAGCAGCTTGGCTCCTAGCGGCAGCACAGATACGCAGTATTTT.

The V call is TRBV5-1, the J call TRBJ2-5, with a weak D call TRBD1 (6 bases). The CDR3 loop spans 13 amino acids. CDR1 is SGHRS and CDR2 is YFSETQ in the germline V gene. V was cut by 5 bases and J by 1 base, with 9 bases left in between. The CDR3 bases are TGCGCCAGCAGTTGGACAGCCCAAGAGACCCAGTACTTC. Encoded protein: CASSWTAQETQYF. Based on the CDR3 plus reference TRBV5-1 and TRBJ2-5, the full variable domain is KAGVTQTPRYLIKTRGQQVTLSCSPISGHRSVSWYQQTPGQGLQFLFEYFSETQRNKGNFPGRFSGRQFSNSRSEMNVSTLELGDSALYLCASSWTAQETQYFGPGTRLLVL.

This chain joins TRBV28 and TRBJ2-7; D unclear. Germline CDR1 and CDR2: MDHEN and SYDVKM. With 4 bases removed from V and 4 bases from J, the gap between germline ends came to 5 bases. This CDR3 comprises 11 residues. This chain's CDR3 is CASSYRYEQYF. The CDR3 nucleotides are TGTGCCAGCAGTTATAGATACGAGCAGTACTTC.

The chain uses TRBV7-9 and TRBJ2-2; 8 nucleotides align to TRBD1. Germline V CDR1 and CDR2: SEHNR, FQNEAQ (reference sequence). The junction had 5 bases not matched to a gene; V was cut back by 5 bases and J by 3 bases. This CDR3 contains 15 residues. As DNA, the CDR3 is TGTGCCAGCAGCCATTTGACAGGGGACACCGGGGAGCTGTTTTTT. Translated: CASSHLTGDTGELFF. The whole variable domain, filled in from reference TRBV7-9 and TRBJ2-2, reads DTGVSQNPRHKITKRGQNVTFRCDPISEHNRLYWYRQTLGQGPEFLTYFQNEAQLEKSRLLSDRFSAERPKGSFSTLEIQRTEQGDSAMYLCASSHLTGDTGELFFGEGSRLTVL.

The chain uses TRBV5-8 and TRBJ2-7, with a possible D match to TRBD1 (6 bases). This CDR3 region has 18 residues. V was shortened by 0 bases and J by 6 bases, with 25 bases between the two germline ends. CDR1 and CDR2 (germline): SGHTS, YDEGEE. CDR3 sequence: CASSLGGPTGLLWTEQYF. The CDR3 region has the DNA TGTGCCAGCAGCTTGGGAGGCCCCACAGGGCTTCTATGGACCGAGCAGTACTTC.